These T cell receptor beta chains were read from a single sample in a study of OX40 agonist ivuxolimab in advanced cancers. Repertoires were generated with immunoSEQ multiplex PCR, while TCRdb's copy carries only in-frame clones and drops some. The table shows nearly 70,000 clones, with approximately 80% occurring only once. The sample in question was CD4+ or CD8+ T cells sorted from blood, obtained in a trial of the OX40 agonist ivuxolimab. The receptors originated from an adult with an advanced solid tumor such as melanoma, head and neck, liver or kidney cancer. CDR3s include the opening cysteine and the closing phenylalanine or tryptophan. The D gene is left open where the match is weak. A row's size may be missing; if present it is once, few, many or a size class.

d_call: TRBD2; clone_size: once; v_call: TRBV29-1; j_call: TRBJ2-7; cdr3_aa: CSVNSGTLSYEQYF; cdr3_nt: TGCAGCGTTAACAGCGGGACGCTCTCCTACGAGCAGTACTTC
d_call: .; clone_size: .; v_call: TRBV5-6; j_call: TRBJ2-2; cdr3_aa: CASSLVLGGELFF; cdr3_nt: TGTGCCAGCAGCTTGGTCCTTGGCGGGGAGCTGTTTTTT
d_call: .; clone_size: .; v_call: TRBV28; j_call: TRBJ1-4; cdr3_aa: CASSGQGRSNEKLFF; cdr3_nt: TGTGCCAGCAGCGGCCAGGGGAGGTCCAATGAAAAACTGTTTTTT
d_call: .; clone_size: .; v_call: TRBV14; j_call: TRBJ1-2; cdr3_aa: CASRASGKDGYTF; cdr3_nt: TGTGCCAGCAGAGCATCGGGGAAGGATGGCTACACCTTC
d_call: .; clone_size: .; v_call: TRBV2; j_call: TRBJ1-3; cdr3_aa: CASSDSLRSGNTIYF; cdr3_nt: TGTGCCAGCAGTGACTCCCTAAGGTCTGGAAACACCATATATTTT
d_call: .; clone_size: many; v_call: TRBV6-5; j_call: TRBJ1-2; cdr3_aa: CASSSTNFYGYTF; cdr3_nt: TGTGCCAGCAGTTCGACCAACTTCTATGGCTACACCTTC
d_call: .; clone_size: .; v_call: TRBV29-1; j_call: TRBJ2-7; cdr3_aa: CSVVARVHEQYF; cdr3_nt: TGCAGCGTTGTGGCCAGGGTCCACGAGCAGTACTTC
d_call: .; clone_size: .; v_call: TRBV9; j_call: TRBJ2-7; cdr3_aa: CASSVANGYEQYF; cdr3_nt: TGTGCCAGCAGCGTAGCTAATGGATACGAGCAGTACTTC
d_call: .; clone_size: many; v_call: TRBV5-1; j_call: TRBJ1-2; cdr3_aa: CASSSTANYGYTF; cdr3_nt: TGCGCCAGCAGCTCGACAGCCAACTATGGCTACACCTTC
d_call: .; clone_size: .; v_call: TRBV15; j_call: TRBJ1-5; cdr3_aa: CATSRDDRTRPQHF; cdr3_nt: TGTGCCACCAGCAGAGATGACAGGACTAGGCCCCAGCATTTT
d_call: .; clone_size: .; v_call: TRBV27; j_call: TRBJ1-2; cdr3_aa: CASSFVRFGVSNGYTF; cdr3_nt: .
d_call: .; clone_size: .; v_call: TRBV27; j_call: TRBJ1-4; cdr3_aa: CASRRSRGSNEKLFF; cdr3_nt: TGTGCCAGCAGGCGCAGCAGGGGTTCCAATGAAAAACTGTTTTTT
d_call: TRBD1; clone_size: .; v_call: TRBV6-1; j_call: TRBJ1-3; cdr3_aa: CASRVGTAGNTIYF; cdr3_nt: TGTGCCAGCAGGGTCGGGACAGCTGGAAACACCATATATTTT
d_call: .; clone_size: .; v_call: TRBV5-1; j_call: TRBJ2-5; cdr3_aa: CASSSSGGSVKETQYF; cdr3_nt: TGCGCCAGCTCTTCCTCCGGTGGCAGTGTAAAAGAGACCCAGTACTTC
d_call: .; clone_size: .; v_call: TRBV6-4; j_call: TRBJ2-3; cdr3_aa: CASSDTDKTIDTQYF; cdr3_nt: TGTGCCAGCAGTGACACGGACAAGACGATAGATACGCAGTATTTT
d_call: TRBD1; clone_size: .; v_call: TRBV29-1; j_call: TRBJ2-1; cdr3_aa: CSVEKQGREQFF; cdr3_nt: TGCAGCGTTGAAAAACAGGGGCGTGAGCAGTTCTTC
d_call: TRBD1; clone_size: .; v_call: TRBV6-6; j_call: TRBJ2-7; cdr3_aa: CASSFTGVSDEQYF; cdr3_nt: TGTGCCAGCAGTTTCACAGGGGTAAGCGACGAGCAGTACTTC
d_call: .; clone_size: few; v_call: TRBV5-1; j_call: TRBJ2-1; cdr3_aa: CASSTNRVPLPPITYNEQFF; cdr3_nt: TGCGCCAGCAGCACGAACAGGGTGCCCCTCCCCCCCATTACCTACAATGAGCAGTTCTTC
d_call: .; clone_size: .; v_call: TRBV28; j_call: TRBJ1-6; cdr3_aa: CASSSRQALFSPLHF; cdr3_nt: TGTGCCAGCAGTTCTCGACAGGCCCTTTTTTCACCCCTCCACTTT
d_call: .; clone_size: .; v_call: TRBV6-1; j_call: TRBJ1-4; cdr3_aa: CASSERSGAPTNEKLFF; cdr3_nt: TGTGCCAGCAGTGAACGCTCGGGGGCACCAACTAATGAAAAACTGTTTTTT
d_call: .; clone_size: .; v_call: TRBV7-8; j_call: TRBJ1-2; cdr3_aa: CASSLDGDYGYTF; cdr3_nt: TGTGCCAGCAGCTTAGACGGGGACTATGGCTACACCTTC
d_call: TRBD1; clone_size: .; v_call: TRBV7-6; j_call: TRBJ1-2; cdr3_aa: CASSLGVGQGISYTF; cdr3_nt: TGTGCCAGCAGCTTAGGAGTTGGACAGGGTATTAGCTACACCTTC
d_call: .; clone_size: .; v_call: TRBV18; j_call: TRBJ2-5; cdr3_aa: CASSPRGGETQYF; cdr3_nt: TGTGCCAGCTCCCCCAGGGGTGGAGAGACCCAGTACTTC
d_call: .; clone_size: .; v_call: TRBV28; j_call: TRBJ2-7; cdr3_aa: CASRSSLAPYEQYF; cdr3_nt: TGTGCCAGCAGATCGTCTCTAGCCCCTTACGAGCAGTACTTC
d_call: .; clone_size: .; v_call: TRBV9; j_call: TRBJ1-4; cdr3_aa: CASSQGYANEKLFF; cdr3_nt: TGTGCCAGCAGCCAGGGGTATGCTAATGAAAAACTGTTTTTT
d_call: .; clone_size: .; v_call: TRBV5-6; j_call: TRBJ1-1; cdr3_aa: CASSWRDGNTEAFF; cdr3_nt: TGTGCCAGCAGCTGGAGGGACGGAAACACTGAAGCTTTCTTT
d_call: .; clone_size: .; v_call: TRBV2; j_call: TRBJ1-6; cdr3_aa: CATQTGGSPLHF; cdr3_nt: TGTGCCACCCAGACAGGCGGATCACCCCTCCACTTT
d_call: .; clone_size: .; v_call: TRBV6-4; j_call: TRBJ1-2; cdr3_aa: CASSGQPGYGYTF; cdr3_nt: TGTGCCAGCAGTGGACAGCCAGGATATGGCTACACCTTC
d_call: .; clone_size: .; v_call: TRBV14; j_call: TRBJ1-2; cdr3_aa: CASSPRRAGYYGYTF; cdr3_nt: TGTGCCAGCAGCCCAAGGCGGGCAGGGTACTATGGCTACACCTTC
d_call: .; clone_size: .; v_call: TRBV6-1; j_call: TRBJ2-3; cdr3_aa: CASSSRDTQYF; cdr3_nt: TGTGCCAGCAGTTCGAGAGATACGCAGTATTTT
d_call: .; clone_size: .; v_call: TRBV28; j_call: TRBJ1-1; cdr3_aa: CASSLGTEAFF; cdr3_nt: TGTGCCAGCAGTTTAGGGACTGAAGCTTTCTTT
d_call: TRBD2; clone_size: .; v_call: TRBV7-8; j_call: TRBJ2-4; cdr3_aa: CASSPAKGGKNIQYF; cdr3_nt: TGTGCCAGCAGCCCGGCGAAGGGAGGGAAAAACATTCAGTACTTC
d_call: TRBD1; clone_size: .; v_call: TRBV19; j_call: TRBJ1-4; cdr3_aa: CASSISSMGQGNEKLFF; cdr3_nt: TGTGCCAGTAGTATATCATCGATGGGACAGGGGAATGAAAAACTGTTTTTT
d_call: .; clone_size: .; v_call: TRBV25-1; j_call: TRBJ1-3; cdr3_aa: CASTLTGANTIYF; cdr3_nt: TGTGCCAGCACCCTAACCGGGGCGAACACCATATATTTT
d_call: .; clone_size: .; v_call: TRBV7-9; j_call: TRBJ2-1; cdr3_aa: CASSLELGYGGNEQFF; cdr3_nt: TGTGCCAGCAGCTTAGAACTAGGGTATGGGGGCAATGAGCAGTTCTTC
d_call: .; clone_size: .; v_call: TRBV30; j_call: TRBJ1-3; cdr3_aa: CAWSQGSSGNTIYF; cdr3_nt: TGTGCCTGGAGTCAAGGTTCTTCAGGAAACACCATATATTTT
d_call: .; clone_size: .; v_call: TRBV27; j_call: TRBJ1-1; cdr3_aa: CASSPSPGRDISSGWLEPFF; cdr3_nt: TGTGCCAGCAGTCCCTCCCCAGGCCGGGACATATCGTCCGGTTGGTTGGAGCCTTTCTTT
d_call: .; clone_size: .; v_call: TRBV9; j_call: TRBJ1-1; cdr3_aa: CASSVEMTEAFF; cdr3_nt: TGTGCCAGCAGCGTAGAAATGACTGAAGCTTTCTTT
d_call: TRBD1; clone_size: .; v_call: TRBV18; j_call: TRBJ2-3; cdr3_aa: CASSPFTGATDTQYF; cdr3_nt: TGTGCCAGCTCACCGTTCACAGGGGCCACAGATACGCAGTATTTT
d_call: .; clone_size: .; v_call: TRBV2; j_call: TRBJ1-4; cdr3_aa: CASTDFRGTEEKLFF; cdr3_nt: TGTGCCAGCACCGACTTTCGGGGGACGGAGGAAAAACTGTTTTTT
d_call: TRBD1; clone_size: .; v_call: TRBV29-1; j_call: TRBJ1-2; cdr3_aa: CSVGTDRGVGGYTF; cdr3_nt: TGCAGCGTGGGGACGGACAGGGGTGTTGGTGGCTACACCTTC
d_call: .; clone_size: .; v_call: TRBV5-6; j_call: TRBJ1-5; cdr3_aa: CASSFKRGYSNQPQHF; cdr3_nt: TGTGCCAGCAGCTTTAAAAGGGGATATAGCAATCAGCCCCAGCATTTT
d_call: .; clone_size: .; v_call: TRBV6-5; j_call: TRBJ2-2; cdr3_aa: CASSYGAANTGELFF; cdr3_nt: TGTGCCAGCAGTTACGGGGCAGCGAACACCGGGGAGCTGTTTTTT
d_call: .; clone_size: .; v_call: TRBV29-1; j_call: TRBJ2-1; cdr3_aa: CSVEEERSYNEQFF; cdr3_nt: TGCAGCGTTGAAGAAGAGAGATCCTACAATGAGCAGTTCTTC
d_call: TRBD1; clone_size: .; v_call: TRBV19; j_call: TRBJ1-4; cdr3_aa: CASTEGATGLGQKLFF; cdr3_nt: TGTGCCAGTACCGAGGGGGCGACAGGGTTAGGACAAAAACTGTTTTTT
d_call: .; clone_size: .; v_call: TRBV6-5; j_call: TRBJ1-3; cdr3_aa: CASRNRAGNTIYF; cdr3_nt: TGTGCCAGCAGGAACAGGGCTGGAAACACCATATATTTT
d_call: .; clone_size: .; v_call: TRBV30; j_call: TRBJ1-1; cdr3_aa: CAWKLWDSNTEAFF; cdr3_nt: TGTGCCTGGAAACTTTGGGACTCGAACACTGAAGCTTTCTTT
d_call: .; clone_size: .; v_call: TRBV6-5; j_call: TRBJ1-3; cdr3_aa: CASRLSYSSGNTIYF; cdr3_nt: TGTGCCAGCAGACTCTCTTACAGTTCTGGAAACACCATATATTTT
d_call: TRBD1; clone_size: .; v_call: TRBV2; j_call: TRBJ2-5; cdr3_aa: CASSGQGARRWPFETQYF; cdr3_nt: TGTGCCAGCAGTGGACAGGGGGCTAGGCGCTGGCCGTTTGAGACCCAGTACTTC
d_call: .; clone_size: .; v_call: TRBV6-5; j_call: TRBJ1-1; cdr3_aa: CASSTAAGRTEAFF; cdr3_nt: TGTGCCAGCAGTACGGCCGCAGGGCGGACTGAAGCTTTCTTT
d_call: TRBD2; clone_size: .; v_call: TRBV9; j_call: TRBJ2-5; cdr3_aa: CASSIGTSRETQYF; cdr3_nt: TGTGCCAGCAGCATAGGGACTAGCCGAGAGACCCAGTACTTC
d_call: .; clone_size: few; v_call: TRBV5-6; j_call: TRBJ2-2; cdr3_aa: CASSYQGGTGELFF; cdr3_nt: TGTGCCAGCAGCTACCAGGGAGGCACCGGGGAGCTGTTTTTT
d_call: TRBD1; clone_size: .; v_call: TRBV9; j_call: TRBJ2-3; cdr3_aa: CASNPETGSVGDTQYF; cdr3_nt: TGTGCCAGCAACCCAGAGACAGGGAGTGTGGGAGATACGCAGTATTTT